These T cell receptor beta chains were read from a single sample in a study of cytomegalovirus exposure and HLA in healthy donors. TCRdb's table, derived via immunoSEQ multiplex PCR, lists solely in-frame clones and lacks some. The profile shows around 150,000 clones, nearly 80% of them singletons. Sequencing was carried out using PBMCs. The receptors stem from a male donor in good health and CMV-seronegative. CDR3s include the opening cysteine and the closing phenylalanine or tryptophan. The order of the fields is J gene, clone size, D gene, V gene, CDR3 DNA, CDR3 protein. The D gene is left open where the match is weak. Clone size is shown for a subset of rows, as once, few, many or a class of expanded clone.

j_call: TRBJ1-1; clone_size: .; d_call: .; v_call: TRBV27; cdr3_nt: TGTGCCAGCAGTTTCGGGGGTGAGGCTTTCTTT; cdr3_aa: CASSFGGEAFF
j_call: TRBJ1-2; clone_size: once; d_call: TRBD1; v_call: TRBV6-6; cdr3_nt: TGTGCCAGCAGTTACTTCTCTCCGGACAGGGGCTATGGCTACACCTTC; cdr3_aa: CASSYFSPDRGYGYTF
j_call: TRBJ2-1; clone_size: .; d_call: TRBD1; v_call: TRBV5-1; cdr3_nt: TGCGCCAGCAGCCCTGAGGGGGCCGGTTCCAATGAGCAGTTCTTC; cdr3_aa: CASSPEGAGSNEQFF
j_call: TRBJ1-5; clone_size: few; d_call: .; v_call: TRBV6-6; cdr3_nt: TGTGCCAGCAGTCCCCCGGGGGAAAACAATCAGCCCCAGCATTTT; cdr3_aa: CASSPPGENNQPQHF
j_call: TRBJ2-7; clone_size: .; d_call: .; v_call: TRBV6-5; cdr3_nt: TGTGCCAGCAGTGAAGTACGGGGACTCGAGCAGTACTTC; cdr3_aa: CASSEVRGLEQYF
j_call: TRBJ2-5; clone_size: .; d_call: .; v_call: TRBV7-2; cdr3_nt: TGTGCCATTCTAATCGGAGAGACCCAGTACTTC; cdr3_aa: CAILIGETQYF
j_call: TRBJ2-7; clone_size: .; d_call: TRBD2; v_call: TRBV6-5; cdr3_nt: TGTGCCAGCATCGAAACGGGGGGGGCCTACGAGCAGTACTTC; cdr3_aa: CASIETGGAYEQYF
j_call: TRBJ1-4; clone_size: .; d_call: TRBD1; v_call: TRBV14; cdr3_nt: TGTGCCAGCAGCCGCGCTCGACAGGGGATAGCAACTAATGAAAAACTGTTTTTT; cdr3_aa: CASSRARQGIATNEKLFF
j_call: TRBJ2-5; clone_size: .; d_call: TRBD1; v_call: TRBV5-5; cdr3_nt: TGTGCCAGCAGCCCTACTCCAGGGGGCGGGTTGGAGACCCAGTACTTC; cdr3_aa: CASSPTPGGGLETQYF
j_call: TRBJ2-1; clone_size: .; d_call: TRBD2; v_call: TRBV7-9; cdr3_nt: TGTTCCAGCAGTTTACTAGCGGATTACAATGAGCAGTTCTTC; cdr3_aa: CSSSLLADYNEQFF
j_call: TRBJ2-2; clone_size: .; d_call: TRBD2; v_call: TRBV5-6; cdr3_nt: TGTGCCAGCAGCTCGGCGACTAGCGGAAGAAGGATCGGGGAGCTGTTTTTT; cdr3_aa: CASSSATSGRRIGELFF
j_call: TRBJ2-5; clone_size: .; d_call: TRBD2; v_call: TRBV7-3; cdr3_nt: TGTGCCAGCAGCTTGCTAGCGGGGGGGCGCGGGACCCAGTACTTC; cdr3_aa: CASSLLAGGRGTQYF
j_call: TRBJ2-3; clone_size: .; d_call: .; v_call: TRBV4-2; cdr3_nt: TGTGCCAGCAGCCAAGATAAGGGGGAGAACACAGATACGCAGTATTTT; cdr3_aa: CASSQDKGENTDTQYF
j_call: TRBJ1-2; clone_size: .; d_call: TRBD1; v_call: TRBV15; cdr3_nt: TGTGCCACCAGCGCCCCCGGGACAGGGGGAGGCTATGGCTACACCTTC; cdr3_aa: CATSAPGTGGGYGYTF
j_call: TRBJ1-1; clone_size: once; d_call: .; v_call: TRBV18; cdr3_nt: TGTGCCAGCTCACCACCGGCAGGACAGAACACTGAAGCTTTCTTT; cdr3_aa: CASSPPAGQNTEAFF
j_call: TRBJ2-7; clone_size: .; d_call: TRBD1; v_call: TRBV7-7; cdr3_nt: TGTGCCAGCAGCTCGCAGGACAGGGCGAAGATCCACGAGCAGTACTTC; cdr3_aa: CASSSQDRAKIHEQYF
j_call: TRBJ1-4; clone_size: .; d_call: TRBD1; v_call: TRBV4-1; cdr3_nt: TGCGCCAGCAGCCAAGAATTGGGCAGGGGGCGCGAAAAACTGTTTTTT; cdr3_aa: CASSQELGRGREKLFF
j_call: TRBJ2-3; clone_size: .; d_call: TRBD2; v_call: TRBV4-1; cdr3_nt: TGCGCCAGCAGCCAAGAATGGGGGGGGAGCACAGATACGCAGTATTTT; cdr3_aa: CASSQEWGGSTDTQYF
j_call: TRBJ2-5; clone_size: .; d_call: TRBD1; v_call: TRBV2; cdr3_nt: TGTGCCAGCTCGGGACAGGCGACGATCAAGACCCAGTACTTC; cdr3_aa: CASSGQATIKTQYF
j_call: TRBJ2-3; clone_size: .; d_call: TRBD2; v_call: TRBV7-2; cdr3_nt: TGTGCCAGCACCCTAGCGGGGCCTGCAGATACGCAGTATTTT; cdr3_aa: CASTLAGPADTQYF
j_call: TRBJ1-1; clone_size: .; d_call: .; v_call: TRBV27; cdr3_nt: TGTGCCACAACCTGGACACTGCCAGCTTTCTTT; cdr3_aa: CATTWTLPAFF
j_call: TRBJ1-1; clone_size: .; d_call: .; v_call: TRBV19; cdr3_nt: TGTGGCAGTAGCCGTCGGTCGAACACTGAAGCTTTCTTT; cdr3_aa: CGSSRRSNTEAFF
j_call: TRBJ2-7; clone_size: .; d_call: TRBD1; v_call: TRBV28; cdr3_nt: TGTGCCAGCAGTTTCTTATCCGGGACAGGGCCCTACGAGCAGTACTTC; cdr3_aa: CASSFLSGTGPYEQYF
j_call: TRBJ1-3; clone_size: .; d_call: TRBD1; v_call: TRBV7-9; cdr3_nt: TGTGCCAGCAGCCCGAGCGGACAGGGGGCTTCTGGAAACACCATATATTTT; cdr3_aa: CASSPSGQGASGNTIYF
j_call: TRBJ2-7; clone_size: .; d_call: TRBD1; v_call: TRBV7-2; cdr3_nt: TGTGCCAGCAGCGAACAGGGGGTGGGCGAGCAGTACTTC; cdr3_aa: CASSEQGVGEQYF
j_call: TRBJ2-3; clone_size: .; d_call: TRBD2; v_call: TRBV6-5; cdr3_nt: TGTGCCAGCAGTTACTCCGGGGGGGCAGATACGCAGTATTTT; cdr3_aa: CASSYSGGADTQYF
j_call: TRBJ2-3; clone_size: .; d_call: TRBD2; v_call: TRBV19; cdr3_nt: TGTGCCAGTAAGGTCAGGGGAAATAGCGGGAGGGATACGCAGTATTTT; cdr3_aa: CASKVRGNSGRDTQYF
j_call: TRBJ2-3; clone_size: .; d_call: .; v_call: TRBV5-3; cdr3_nt: TGTGCCAGACAGGACAATCCTAGCACAGATACGCAGTATTTT; cdr3_aa: CARQDNPSTDTQYF
j_call: TRBJ1-3; clone_size: .; d_call: .; v_call: TRBV7-9; cdr3_nt: TGTGCCAGCAGCTTAGCGGCCCAGAACACCATATATTTT; cdr3_aa: CASSLAAQNTIYF
j_call: TRBJ2-7; clone_size: .; d_call: .; v_call: TRBV28; cdr3_nt: TGTGCCAGCAACAAAGGACAGCGCACCTACGAGCAGTACTTC; cdr3_aa: CASNKGQRTYEQYF
j_call: TRBJ2-7; clone_size: .; d_call: TRBD1; v_call: TRBV30; cdr3_nt: TGTGCCTGGAGTGTACAGGGGTTCCCCTACGAGCAGTACTTC; cdr3_aa: CAWSVQGFPYEQYF
j_call: TRBJ1-1; clone_size: .; d_call: .; v_call: TRBV9; cdr3_nt: TGTGCCAGCAGCCCAGCGGGACACCAGAACACTGAAGCTTTCTTT; cdr3_aa: CASSPAGHQNTEAFF
j_call: TRBJ2-4; clone_size: .; d_call: TRBD1; v_call: TRBV9; cdr3_nt: TGTGCCAGCAGCGTAGGACAGGGGTCCGGCATTCAGTACTTC; cdr3_aa: CASSVGQGSGIQYF
j_call: TRBJ2-3; clone_size: .; d_call: .; v_call: TRBV7-8; cdr3_nt: TGTGCCAGCAGCTTAGCTCTATGGGCAGGGGAAGCAGATACGCAGTATTTT; cdr3_aa: CASSLALWAGEADTQYF
j_call: TRBJ1-1; clone_size: .; d_call: .; v_call: TRBV7-6; cdr3_nt: TGTGCCAGCAGCCGAAGCGGGAACACTGAAGCTTTCTTT; cdr3_aa: CASSRSGNTEAFF
j_call: TRBJ2-2; clone_size: once; d_call: TRBD2; v_call: TRBV10-2; cdr3_nt: TGCGCCAGCAGTCCCGGGGCGGGAGGGTTGGCCGGGGAGCTGTTTTTT; cdr3_aa: CASSPGAGGLAGELFF
j_call: TRBJ1-5; clone_size: few; d_call: TRBD1; v_call: TRBV28; cdr3_nt: TGTGCCAGCACTGTGCGGGACAGGGGAGATCAGCCCCAGCATTTT; cdr3_aa: CASTVRDRGDQPQHF
j_call: TRBJ2-3; clone_size: .; d_call: TRBD2; v_call: TRBV30; cdr3_nt: TGTGCCTGGGGGACTAGCGGGAGAAGTACAGATACGCAGTATTTT; cdr3_aa: CAWGTSGRSTDTQYF
j_call: TRBJ1-3; clone_size: .; d_call: TRBD1; v_call: TRBV9; cdr3_nt: TGTGCCAGCAGCCTTTTACAGGGGATTTCTGGAAACACCATATATTTT; cdr3_aa: CASSLLQGISGNTIYF
j_call: TRBJ1-5; clone_size: .; d_call: .; v_call: TRBV7-2; cdr3_nt: TGTGCCAGCAGCTCGGACGGACAGTATAGCAATCAGCCCCAGCATTTT; cdr3_aa: CASSSDGQYSNQPQHF
j_call: TRBJ1-1; clone_size: .; d_call: TRBD1; v_call: TRBV9; cdr3_nt: TGTGCCAGCAGCACTCCAGGGGGCGGAGTGGCTTTCTTT; cdr3_aa: CASSTPGGGVAFF
j_call: TRBJ1-2; clone_size: .; d_call: .; v_call: TRBV27; cdr3_nt: TGTGCCAGCAGTTCGGCCCCAGAGACAGGAAGGTCGGGCTACACCTTC; cdr3_aa: CASSSAPETGRSGYTF